This T cell receptor (beta chain) is from a study of T cells after yellow fever vaccination. As for the study in general: With SMART-Seq v4 Ultra Low Input, the fractions containing low cell numbers were prepared.

TCRdb passed the 5' RACE reads through MiXCR, listing each CDR3 protein once. The sample carries 500,000 to 650,000 distinct CDR3 sequences, roughly an eighth recorded once. This CDR3 region has 15 residues. Trimming took 4 bases from V and 4 from J, leaving 16 bases between them. Per germline, CDR1 MNHEY and CDR2 SVGAGI. The material was PBMCs, obtained on the day of the yellow fever booster vaccination. The TCR was taken from a man aged 30 to 45 who received the YFV17D yellow fever vaccine. The chain uses TRBV6-5 and TRBJ1-2; D remains unclear. The CDR3 region has the DNA TGTGCCAGCAGTTCCCCCACAGCCGCCTCCTATGGCTACACCTTC. Its translation: CASSSPTAASYGYTF.